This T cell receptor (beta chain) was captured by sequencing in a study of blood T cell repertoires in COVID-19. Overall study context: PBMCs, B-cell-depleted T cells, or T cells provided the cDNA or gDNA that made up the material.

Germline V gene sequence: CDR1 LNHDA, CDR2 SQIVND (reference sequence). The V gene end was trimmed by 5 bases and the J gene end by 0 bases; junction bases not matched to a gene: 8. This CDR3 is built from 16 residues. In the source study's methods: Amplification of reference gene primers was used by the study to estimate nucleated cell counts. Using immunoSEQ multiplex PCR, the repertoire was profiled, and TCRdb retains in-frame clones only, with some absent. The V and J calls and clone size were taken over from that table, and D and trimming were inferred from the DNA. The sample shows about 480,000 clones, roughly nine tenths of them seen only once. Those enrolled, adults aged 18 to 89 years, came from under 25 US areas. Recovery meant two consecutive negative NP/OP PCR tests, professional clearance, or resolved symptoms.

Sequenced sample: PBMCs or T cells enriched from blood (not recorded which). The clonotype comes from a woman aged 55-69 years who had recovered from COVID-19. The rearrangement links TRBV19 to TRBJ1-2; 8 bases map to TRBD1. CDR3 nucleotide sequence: TGTGCCAGTAGTGGCGCAGGGGGCCCTCCTAACTATGGCTACACCTTC. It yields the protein CASSGAGGPPNYGYTF.